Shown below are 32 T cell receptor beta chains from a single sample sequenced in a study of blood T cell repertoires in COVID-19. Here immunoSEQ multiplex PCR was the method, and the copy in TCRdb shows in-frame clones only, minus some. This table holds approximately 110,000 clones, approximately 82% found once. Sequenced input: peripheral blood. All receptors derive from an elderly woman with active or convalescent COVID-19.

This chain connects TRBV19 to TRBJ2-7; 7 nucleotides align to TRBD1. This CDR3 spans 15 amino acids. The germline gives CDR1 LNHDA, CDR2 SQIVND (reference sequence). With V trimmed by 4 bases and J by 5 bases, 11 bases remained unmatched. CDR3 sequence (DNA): TGTGCCAGTAGTACTCACAGGGGAAGTAGGAACGAGCAGTACTTC. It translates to CASSTHRGSRNEQYF.

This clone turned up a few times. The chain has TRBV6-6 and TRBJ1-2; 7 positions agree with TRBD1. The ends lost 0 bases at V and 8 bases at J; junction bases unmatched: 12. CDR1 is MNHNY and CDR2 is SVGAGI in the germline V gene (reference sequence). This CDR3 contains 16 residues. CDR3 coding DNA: TGTGCCAGCAGTTACTCGTCTGGGCGGGACAGTCGCGGCTACACCTTC. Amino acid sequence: CASSYSSGRDSRGYTF.

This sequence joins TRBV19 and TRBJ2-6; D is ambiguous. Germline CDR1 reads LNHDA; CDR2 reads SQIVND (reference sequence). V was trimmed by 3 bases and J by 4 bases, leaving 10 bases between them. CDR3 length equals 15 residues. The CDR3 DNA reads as TGTGCCAGTAGTATTACGAGGTCCGGGGCCAACGTCCTGACTTTC. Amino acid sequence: CASSITRSGANVLTF. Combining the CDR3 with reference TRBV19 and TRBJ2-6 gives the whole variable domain DGGITQSPKYLFRKEGQNVTLSCEQNLNHDAMYWYRQDPGQGLRLIYYSQIVNDFQKGDIAEGYSVSREKKESFPLTVTSAQKNPTAFYLCASSITRSGANVLTFGAGSRLTVL.

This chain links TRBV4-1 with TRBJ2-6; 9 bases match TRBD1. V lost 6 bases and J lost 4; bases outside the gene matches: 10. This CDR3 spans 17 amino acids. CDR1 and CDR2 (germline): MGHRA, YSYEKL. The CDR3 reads CASSRTGEDLGANVLTF. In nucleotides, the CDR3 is TGCGCCAGCAGTCGGACAGGGGAGGATTTAGGGGCCAACGTCCTGACTTTC.

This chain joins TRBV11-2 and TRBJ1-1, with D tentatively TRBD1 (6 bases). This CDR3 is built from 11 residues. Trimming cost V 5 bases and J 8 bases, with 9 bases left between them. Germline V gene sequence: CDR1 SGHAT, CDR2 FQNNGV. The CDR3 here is CASSLGTEAFF. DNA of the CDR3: TGTGCCAGCAGCCTAGGGACAGAAGCTTTCTTT.

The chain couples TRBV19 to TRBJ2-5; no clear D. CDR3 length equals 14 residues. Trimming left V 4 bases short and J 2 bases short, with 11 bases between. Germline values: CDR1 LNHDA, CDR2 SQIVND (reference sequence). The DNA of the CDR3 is TGTGCCAGTAGTACCTCCAGCGCTCAAGAGACCCAGTACTTC. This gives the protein CASSTSSAQETQYF. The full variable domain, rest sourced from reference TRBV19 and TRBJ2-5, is DGGITQSPKYLFRKEGQNVTLSCEQNLNHDAMYWYRQDPGQGLRLIYYSQIVNDFQKGDIAEGYSVSREKKESFPLTVTSAQKNPTAFYLCASSTSSAQETQYFGPGTRLLVL.

CDR3 protein: CASRVSTGTNQPQHF. In DNA, the CDR3 is TGTGCCAGCAGAGTAAGTACAGGGACCAATCAGCCCCAGCATTTT. The chain carries TRBV27 and TRBJ1-5; weak D call: TRBD1 (6 bases). The CDR3 sequence is 15 residues long. The V end was cut by 6 bases, the J end by 3 bases, with 15 bases between. Germline CDR1 and CDR2: MNHEY and SMNVEV (reference sequence).

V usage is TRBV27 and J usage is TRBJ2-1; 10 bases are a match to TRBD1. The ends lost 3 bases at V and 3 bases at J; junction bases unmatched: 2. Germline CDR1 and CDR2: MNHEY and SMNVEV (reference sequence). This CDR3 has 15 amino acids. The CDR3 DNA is TGTGCCAGCAGTTTTGACAGGGGGCTCTACAATGAGCAGTTCTTC. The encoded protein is CASSFDRGLYNEQFF.

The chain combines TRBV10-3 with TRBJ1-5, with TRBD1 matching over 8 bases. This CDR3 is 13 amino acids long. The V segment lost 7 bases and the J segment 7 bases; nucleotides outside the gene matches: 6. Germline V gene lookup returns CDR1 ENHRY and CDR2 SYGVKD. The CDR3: CAITQDREQPQHF. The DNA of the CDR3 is TGTGCCATCACCCAGGACAGGGAACAGCCCCAGCATTTT.

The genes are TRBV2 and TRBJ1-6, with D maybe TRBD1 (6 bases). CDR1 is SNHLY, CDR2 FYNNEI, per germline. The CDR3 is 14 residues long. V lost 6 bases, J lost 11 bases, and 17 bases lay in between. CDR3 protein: CASRFRDKSTPLHF. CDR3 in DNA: TGTGCCAGCAGATTCCGGGACAAAAGTACACCCCTCCACTTT.

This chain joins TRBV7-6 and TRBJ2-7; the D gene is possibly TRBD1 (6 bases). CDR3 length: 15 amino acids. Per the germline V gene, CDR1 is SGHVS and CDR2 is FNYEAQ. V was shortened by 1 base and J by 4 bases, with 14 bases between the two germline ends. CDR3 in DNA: TGTGCCAGCAGCTTAGGCTATGGGACACCTTACGAGCAGTACTTC. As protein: CASSLGYGTPYEQYF. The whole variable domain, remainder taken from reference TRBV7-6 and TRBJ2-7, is GAGVSQSPRYKVTKRGQDVALRCDPISGHVSLYWYRQALGQGPEFLTYFNYEAQQDKSGLPNDRFSAERPEGSISTLTIQRTEQRDSAMYRCASSLGYGTPYEQYFGPGTRLTVT.

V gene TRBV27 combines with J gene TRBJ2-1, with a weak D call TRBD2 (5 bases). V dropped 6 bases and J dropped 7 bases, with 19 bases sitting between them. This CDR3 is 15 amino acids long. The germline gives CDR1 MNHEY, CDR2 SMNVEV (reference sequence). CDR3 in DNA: TGTGCCAGCAGCCCGCGGGTCGAGGTTGGGAATGAGCAGTTCTTC. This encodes CASSPRVEVGNEQFF.

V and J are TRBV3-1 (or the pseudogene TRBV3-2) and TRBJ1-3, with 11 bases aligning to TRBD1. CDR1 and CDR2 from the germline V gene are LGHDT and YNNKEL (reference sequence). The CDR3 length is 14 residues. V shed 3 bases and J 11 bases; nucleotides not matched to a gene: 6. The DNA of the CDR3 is TGTGCCAGCAGCCAGGGACAGGGGGGCATGGCCATATATTTT. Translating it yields CASSQGQGGMAIYF.

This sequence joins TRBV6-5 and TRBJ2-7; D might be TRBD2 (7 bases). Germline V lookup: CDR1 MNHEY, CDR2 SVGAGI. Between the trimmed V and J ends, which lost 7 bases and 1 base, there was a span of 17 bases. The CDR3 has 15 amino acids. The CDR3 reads CASTGRGAGSYEQYF. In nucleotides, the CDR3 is TGTGCCAGCACAGGTCGGGGGGCCGGTTCCTACGAGCAGTACTTC.

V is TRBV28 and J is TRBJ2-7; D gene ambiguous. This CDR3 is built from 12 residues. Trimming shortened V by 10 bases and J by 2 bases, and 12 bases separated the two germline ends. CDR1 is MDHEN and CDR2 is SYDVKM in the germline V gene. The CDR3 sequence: CATSTPPYEQYF. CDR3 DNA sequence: TGTGCCACCTCGACTCCTCCCTACGAGCAGTACTTC.

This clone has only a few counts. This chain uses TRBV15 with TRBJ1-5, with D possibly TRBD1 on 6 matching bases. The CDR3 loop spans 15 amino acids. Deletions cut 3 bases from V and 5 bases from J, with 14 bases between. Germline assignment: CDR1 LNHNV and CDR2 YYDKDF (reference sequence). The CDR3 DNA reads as TGTGCCACCAGCAGGAGCGGACAGAACGATCAGCCCCAGCATTTT. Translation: CATSRSGQNDQPQHF.

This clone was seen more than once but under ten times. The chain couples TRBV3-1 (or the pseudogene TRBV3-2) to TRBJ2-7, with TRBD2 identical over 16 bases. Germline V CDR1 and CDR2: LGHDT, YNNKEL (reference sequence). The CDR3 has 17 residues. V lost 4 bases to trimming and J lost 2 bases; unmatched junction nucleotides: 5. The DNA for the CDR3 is TGTGCCAGCAGCCTCGGGACTAGCGGGAGGGCCCCCTACGAGCAGTACTTC. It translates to CASSLGTSGRAPYEQYF.

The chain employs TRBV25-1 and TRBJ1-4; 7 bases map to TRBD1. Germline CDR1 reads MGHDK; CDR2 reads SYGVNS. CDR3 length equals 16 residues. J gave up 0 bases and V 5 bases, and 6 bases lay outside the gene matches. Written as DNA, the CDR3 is TGTGCCAGCAGTAAGGGGGCTACCGCAACTAATGAAAAACTGTTTTTT. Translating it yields CASSKGATATNEKLFF.

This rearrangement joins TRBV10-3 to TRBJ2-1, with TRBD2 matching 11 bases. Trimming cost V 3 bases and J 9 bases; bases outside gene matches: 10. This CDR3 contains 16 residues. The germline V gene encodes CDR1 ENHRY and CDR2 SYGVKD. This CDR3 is CAISEGFTSGSAEQFF. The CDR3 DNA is TGTGCCATCAGTGAAGGGTTTACTAGCGGGAGTGCTGAGCAGTTCTTC.

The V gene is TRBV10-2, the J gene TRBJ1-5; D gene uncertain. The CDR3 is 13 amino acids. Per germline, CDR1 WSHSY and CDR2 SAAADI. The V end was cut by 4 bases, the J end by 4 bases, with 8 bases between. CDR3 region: CASSVELNQPQHF. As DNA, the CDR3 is TGCGCCAGCAGTGTAGAATTAAATCAGCCCCAGCATTTT.

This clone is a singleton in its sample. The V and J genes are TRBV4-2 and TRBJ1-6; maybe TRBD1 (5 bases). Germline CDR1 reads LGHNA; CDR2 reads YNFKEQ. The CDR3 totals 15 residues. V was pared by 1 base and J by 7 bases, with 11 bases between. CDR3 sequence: CASSQGKGLNSPLHF. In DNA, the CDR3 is TGTGCCAGCAGCCAAGGGAAGGGGTTGAATTCACCCCTCCACTTT.

CDR3 sequence (DNA): TGTGCCAGTGGCCAGGGGACTGGGGCCAACGTCCTGACTTTC. Translated: CASGQGTGANVLTF. This chain joins TRBV2 and TRBJ2-6; D perhaps matches TRBD1 (6 bases). Germline V gives CDR1 SNHLY, CDR2 FYNNEI. The CDR3 is 14 amino acids. Trimming took 9 bases from V and 2 from J, leaving 11 bases between them.

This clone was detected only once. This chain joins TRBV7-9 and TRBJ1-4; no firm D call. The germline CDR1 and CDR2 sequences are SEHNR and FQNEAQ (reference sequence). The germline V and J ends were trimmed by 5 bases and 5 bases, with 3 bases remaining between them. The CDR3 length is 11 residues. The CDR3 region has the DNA TGTGCCAGCAGCCAAAATGAAAAACTGTTTTTT. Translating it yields CASSQNEKLFF.

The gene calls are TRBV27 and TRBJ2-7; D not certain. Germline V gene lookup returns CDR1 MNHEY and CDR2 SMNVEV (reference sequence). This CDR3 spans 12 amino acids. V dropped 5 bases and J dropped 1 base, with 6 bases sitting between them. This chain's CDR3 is CASSPESYEQYF. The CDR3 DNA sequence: TGTGCCAGCAGTCCCGAGTCCTACGAGCAGTACTTC.

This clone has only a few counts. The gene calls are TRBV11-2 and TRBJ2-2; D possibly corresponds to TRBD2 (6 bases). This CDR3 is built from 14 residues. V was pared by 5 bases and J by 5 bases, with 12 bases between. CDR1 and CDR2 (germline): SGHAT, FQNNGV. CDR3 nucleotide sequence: TGTGCCAGCAGCAGAAATAGCGGTACCGGGGAGCTGTTTTTT. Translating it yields CASSRNSGTGELFF.

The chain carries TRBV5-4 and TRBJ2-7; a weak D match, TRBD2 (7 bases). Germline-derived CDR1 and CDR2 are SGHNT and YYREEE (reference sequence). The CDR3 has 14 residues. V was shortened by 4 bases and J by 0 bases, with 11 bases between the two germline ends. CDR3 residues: CASSPGGVSYEQYF. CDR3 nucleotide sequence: TGTGCCAGCAGCCCGGGGGGCGTCTCCTACGAGCAGTACTTC.

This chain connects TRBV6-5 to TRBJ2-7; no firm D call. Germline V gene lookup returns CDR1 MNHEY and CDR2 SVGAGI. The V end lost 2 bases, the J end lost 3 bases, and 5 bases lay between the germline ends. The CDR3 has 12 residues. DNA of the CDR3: TGTGCCAGCAGTTACAGCCGCTACGAGCAGTACTTC. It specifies CASSYSRYEQYF.

Here the CDR3 reads CSASQAGGNSYEQYF. CDR3 sequence (DNA): TGCAGTGCTAGTCAGGCTGGCGGGAACTCCTACGAGCAGTACTTC. The rearrangement joins TRBV20-1 to TRBJ2-7; D is possibly TRBD2 (6 bases). Looked up from germline, CDR1 is DFQATT and CDR2 is SNEGSKA (reference sequence). With 3 bases removed from V and 0 bases from J, the gap between germline ends came to 15 bases. This CDR3 comprises 15 residues.

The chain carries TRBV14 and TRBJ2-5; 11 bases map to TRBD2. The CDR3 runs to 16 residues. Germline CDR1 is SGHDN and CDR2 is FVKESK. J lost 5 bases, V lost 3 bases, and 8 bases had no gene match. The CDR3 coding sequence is TGTGCCAGCAGCCACTTAGCGGGAGGGCCCGAGGAGACCCAGTACTTC. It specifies CASSHLAGGPEETQYF.

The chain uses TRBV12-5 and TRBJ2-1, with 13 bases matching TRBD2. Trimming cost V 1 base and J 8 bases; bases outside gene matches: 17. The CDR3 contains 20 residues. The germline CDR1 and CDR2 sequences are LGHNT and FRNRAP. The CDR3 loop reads CASGLGGLAGEGRGPYEQFF. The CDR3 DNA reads TGTGCTAGTGGTTTGGGAGGACTAGCGGGGGAGGGAAGGGGGCCCTATGAGCAGTTCTTC. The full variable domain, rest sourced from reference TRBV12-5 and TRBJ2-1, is DARVTQTPRHKVTEMGQEVTMRCQPILGHNTVFWYRQTMMQGLELLAYFRNRAPLDDSGMPKDRFSAEMPDATLATLKIQPSEPRDSAVYFCASGLGGLAGEGRGPYEQFFGPGTRLTVL.

CDR3 sequence (DNA): TGTGCCAGCAGCCAGACTAGCGGGAGAGAGACCCAGTACTTC. It codes for CASSQTSGRETQYF. The genes are TRBV7-3 and TRBJ2-5; 12 bases map to TRBD2. CDR3 size: 14 residues. Germline CDR1 SGHTA, CDR2 FQGTGA. Trimming cost V 5 bases and J 4 bases; bases outside gene matches: 2.

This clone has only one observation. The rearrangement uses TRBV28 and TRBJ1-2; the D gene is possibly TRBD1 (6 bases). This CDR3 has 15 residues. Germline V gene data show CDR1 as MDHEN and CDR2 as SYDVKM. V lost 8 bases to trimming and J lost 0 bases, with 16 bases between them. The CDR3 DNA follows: TGTGCCAGCTATCAGGGGTCCGTGACTAACTATGGCTACACCTTC. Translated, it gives CASYQGSVTNYGYTF.